These T cell receptor beta chains were read from a single sample in a study of OX40 agonist ivuxolimab in advanced cancers. TCRdb keeps only in-frame clones here, not all; method: immunoSEQ multiplex PCR. The table lists approximately 89,000 clones, approximately 86% of them singletons. The sample in question was CD4+ or CD8+ T cells sorted from blood, obtained in a trial of the OX40 agonist ivuxolimab. These receptors were obtained from an adult with an advanced solid tumor such as melanoma, head and neck, liver or kidney cancer. The CDR3 runs from the conserved cysteine through the conserved F or W. D genes are given only for firm matches.

-	TRBV2	TRBJ1-4	CASSGRQVSTNEKLFF
TRBD2	TRBV7-2	TRBJ2-1	CASSVGRPSGRVSYNEQFF
-	TRBV18	TRBJ2-1	CASSPRDAYGGRHNEQFF
-	TRBV27	TRBJ1-6	CASSLRGAGRTDPFVSFHF
TRBD1	TRBV28	TRBJ1-2	CASSWDSFYGYTF
-	TRBV11-2	TRBJ2-1	CASSPKQGLSYNEQFF
TRBD2	TRBV6-1	TRBJ2-1	CASRRSGGAYNEQFF
TRBD1	TRBV7-3	TRBJ2-1	CASSLTGPGHNEQFF
-	TRBV23-1	TRBJ2-3	CASSQEQIPGDTQYF
-	TRBV4-1	TRBJ1-5	CASSQDGDYQPQHF
TRBD2	TRBV7-2	TRBJ2-7	CASSPYLGSTSGSPYEQYF
-	TRBV6-4	TRBJ2-7	CASSDSKANPTGEQYF
-	TRBV27	TRBJ1-5	CASSSPSDPKSPNQPQHF
-	TRBV7-2	TRBJ1-5	CASSLERSNQPQHF
TRBD1	TRBV6-4	TRBJ2-3	CASRDPDRGRDTQYF
-	TRBV6-1	TRBJ1-1	CASSEGIWGTEAFF
-	TRBV28	TRBJ1-5	CASNGNQPQHF
-	TRBV9	TRBJ2-1	CASSPRSSYNEQFF
-	TRBV9	TRBJ2-3	CASSVGGTIITDTQYF
TRBD2	TRBV9	TRBJ2-1	CASSVDKRGRGDEQFF
-	TRBV11-3	TRBJ2-7	CASSLEAFDEQYF
-	TRBV10-3	TRBJ2-7	CAISESQGGEQYF
TRBD2	TRBV7-9	TRBJ2-2	CASSLDLAGIAGELFF
-	TRBV7-9	TRBJ1-4	CASSLEGGQTNEKLFF
TRBD2	TRBV5-4	TRBJ2-5	CASSLDPSGNEAQYF
TRBD2	TRBV27	TRBJ2-1	CATQRLAGAYNEQFF
-	TRBV6-6	TRBJ2-6	CASVPRVSGANVLTF
-	TRBV28	TRBJ1-4	CASSLPGGTGGEKLFF
TRBD2	TRBV6-6	TRBJ2-7	CASSREGTYEQYF
-	TRBV7-7	TRBJ2-1	CASSLDEGGNNEQFF
-	TRBV4-3	TRBJ2-2	CASSQDQGGTGELFF
TRBD2	TRBV28	TRBJ2-3	CASSLFGGGTDTQYF
TRBD2	TRBV30	TRBJ2-2	CAWKRLAGGTGELFF
TRBD1	TRBV6-5	TRBJ1-6	CASSYSTGGSNSPLHF
TRBD2	TRBV25-1	TRBJ2-3	CASSRGSGTDTQYF
-	TRBV7-2	TRBJ2-1	CASSLRWNSLTQFF
TRBD1	TRBV15	TRBJ1-2	CATRGQEGYSGYTF
-	TRBV18	TRBJ2-2	CASRATANTGELFF
-	TRBV30	TRBJ2-5	CAWKASAGTQYF
-	TRBV6-5	TRBJ2-1	CASSYSRGSSYNEQFF
-	TRBV5-5	TRBJ2-5	CASSLLKLETQYF
TRBD2	TRBV6-6	TRBJ2-5	CASSYATTSAGETQYF
-	TRBV6-1	TRBJ2-3	CASRSNRAFTDTQYF
-	TRBV7-2	TRBJ2-5	CASSSLVGGQQETQYF
-	TRBV7-3	TRBJ2-1	CASSNGGTRGEQFF
-	TRBV27	TRBJ2-7	CASRGLAGTYEQYF
-	TRBV5-1	TRBJ2-3	CASSPGPSTDTQYF
TRBD1	TRBV13	TRBJ1-1	CASSATGGAEAFF
-	TRBV14	TRBJ1-1	CATGVAEAFF
TRBD1	TRBV7-2	TRBJ1-5	CASSDTDRGLGQPQHF
-	TRBV5-1	TRBJ1-6	CASSLGIQQNSPLHF
-	TRBV6-1	TRBJ2-7	CASSDSGYEQYF
TRBD1	TRBV28	TRBJ2-3	CASSIYRGGTDTQYF
TRBD1	TRBV5-1	-	CASYPTGGAFNEQYF
-	TRBV7-3	TRBJ2-1	CASSPPGSGEQFF
TRBD1	TRBV10-3	TRBJ1-1	CAIGSGGNTEAFF
TRBD2	TRBV6-4	TRBJ2-1	CAILSGLNEQFF
-	TRBV2	TRBJ1-1	CASNPGYGEAFF
TRBD1	TRBV28	TRBJ2-7	CASSLPQGAYEQYF
-	TRBV19	TRBJ2-1	CASSIRRGSGNEQFF